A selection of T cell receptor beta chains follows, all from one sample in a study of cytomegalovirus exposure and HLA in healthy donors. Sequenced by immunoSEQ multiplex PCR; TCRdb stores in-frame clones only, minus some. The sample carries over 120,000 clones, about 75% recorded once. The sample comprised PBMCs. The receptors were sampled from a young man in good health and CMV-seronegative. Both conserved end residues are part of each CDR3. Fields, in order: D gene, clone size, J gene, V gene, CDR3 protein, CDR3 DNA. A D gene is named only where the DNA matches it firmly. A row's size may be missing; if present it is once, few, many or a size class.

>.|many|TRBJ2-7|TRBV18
CASSPTGYEQYF
TGTGCCAGCTCACCCACAGGTTACGAGCAGTACTTC
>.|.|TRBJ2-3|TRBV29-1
CSVVILRTSTDTQYF
TGCAGCGTTGTGATTCTTCGTACTAGCACAGATACGCAGTATTTT
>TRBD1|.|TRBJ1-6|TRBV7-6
CASSLEGQGNSPLHF
TGTGCCAGCAGCTTAGAGGGACAGGGTAATTCACCCCTCCACTTT
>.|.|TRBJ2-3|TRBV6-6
CASSYARASGTDTQYF
TGTGCCAGCAGTTATGCCAGGGCAAGTGGCACAGATACGCAGTATTTT
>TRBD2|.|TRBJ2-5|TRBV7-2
CASSLAGGGVETQYF
TGTGCCAGCAGCTTAGCGGGCGGGGGGGTGGAGACCCAGTACTTC
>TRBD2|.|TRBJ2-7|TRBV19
CASSSLAGGGHYEQYF
TGTGCCAGTAGTTCCTTAGCGGGGGGAGGCCACTACGAGCAGTACTTC
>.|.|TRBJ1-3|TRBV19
CASSIDTVAGNTIYF
TGTGCCAGTAGTATAGACACAGTCGCCGGAAACACCATATATTTT
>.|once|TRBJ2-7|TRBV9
CASSISQSGSYEQYF
TGTGCCAGCAGCATCAGCCAGTCGGGCTCCTACGAGCAGTACTTC
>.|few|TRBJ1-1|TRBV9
CASSVMDPRAGLNTEAFF
TGTGCCAGCAGCGTTATGGACCCCCGGGCAGGGCTGAACACTGAAGCTTTCTTT
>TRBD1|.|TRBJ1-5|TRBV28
CASRTRTGGYQPQHF
TGTGCCAGCAGGACACGGACAGGGGGCTATCAGCCCCAGCATTTT
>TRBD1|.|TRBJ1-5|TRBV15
CATSLDRPQPQHF
TGTGCCACCAGCCTGGACAGGCCACAGCCCCAGCATTTT
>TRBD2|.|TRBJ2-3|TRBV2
CASRTSEDTQYF
TGTGCCAGCCGGACTAGCGAAGATACGCAGTATTTT
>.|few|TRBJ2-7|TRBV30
CAWSPGDGFEQYF
TGTGCCTGGAGTCCAGGGGACGGATTCGAGCAGTACTTC
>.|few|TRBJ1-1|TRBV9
CASSVGQGHTEAFF
TGTGCCAGCAGCGTAGGGCAGGGCCACACTGAAGCTTTCTTT
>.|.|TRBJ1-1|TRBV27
CASRQEGLAEAFF
TGTGCCAGCAGGCAGGAGGGTCTTGCTGAAGCTTTCTTT
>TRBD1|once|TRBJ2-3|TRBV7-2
CASSLDRVGDTQYF
TGTGCCAGCAGCCTGGACAGGGTAGGGGATACGCAGTATTTT
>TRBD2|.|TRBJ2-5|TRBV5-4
CASRGLSDEETQYF
TGTGCCAGCAGGGGACTAAGCGACGAAGAGACCCAGTACTTC
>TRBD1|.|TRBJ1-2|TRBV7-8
CASSLTTGTGGGYTF
TGTGCCAGCAGCTTAACCACCGGGACAGGGGGTGGCTACACCTTC
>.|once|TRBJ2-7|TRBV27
CASSYYPGQQQYF
TGTGCCAGCAGTTACTATCCTGGACAGCAACAGTACTTC
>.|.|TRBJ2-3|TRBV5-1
CASSFGGADNTQYF
TGCGCCAGCAGCTTTGGGGGGGCGGATAATACGCAGTATTTT
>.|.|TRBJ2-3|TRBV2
CASSEGQGTDTQYF
TGTGCCAGCAGTGAAGGGCAGGGCACAGATACGCAGTATTTT
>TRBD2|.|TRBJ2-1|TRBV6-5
CASSQGLAGEGEQFF
TGTGCCAGCAGCCAGGGACTAGCGGGAGAGGGTGAGCAGTTCTTC
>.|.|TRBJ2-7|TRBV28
CASSPREGGPRPYEQYF
TGTGCCAGCAGTCCCCGAGAAGGGGGACCCCGACCCTACGAGCAGTACTTC
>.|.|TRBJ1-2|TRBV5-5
CASSLPGNYGYTF
TGTGCCAGCAGCTTACCCGGGAACTATGGCTACACCTTC
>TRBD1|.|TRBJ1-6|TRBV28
CASTSGGSPLHF
TGTGCCAGCACCTCAGGGGGATCACCCCTCCACTTT
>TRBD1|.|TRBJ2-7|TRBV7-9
CSSTFGTGPYEQYF
TGTTCCAGCACCTTCGGGACAGGACCCTACGAGCAGTACTTC
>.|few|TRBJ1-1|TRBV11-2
CASRNTAGTEAFF
TGTGCCAGCAGGAATACGGCGGGCACTGAAGCTTTCTTT
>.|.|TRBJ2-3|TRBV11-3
CASSPSLTDTQYF
TGTGCCAGCAGCCCCTCCCTCACAGATACGCAGTATTTT
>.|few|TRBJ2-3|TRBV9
CASSAELVTDTQYF
TGTGCCAGCAGCGCCGAGTTAGTCACAGATACGCAGTATTTT
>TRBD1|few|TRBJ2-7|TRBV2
CASEGKTGRYEQYF
TGTGCCAGCGAAGGAAAGACAGGGCGTTACGAGCAGTACTTC
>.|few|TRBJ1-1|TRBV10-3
CAISEGVFGGTEAFF
TGTGCCATCAGTGAGGGGGTCTTCGGGGGCACTGAAGCTTTCTTT
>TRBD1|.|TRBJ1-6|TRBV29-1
CSAQFGTGGRSPLHF
TGCAGCGCCCAATTCGGGACAGGGGGACGGTCACCCCTCCACTTT
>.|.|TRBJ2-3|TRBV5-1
CASSLGLEPNTDTQYF
TGCGCCAGCAGCTTGGGACTGGAGCCAAACACAGATACGCAGTATTTT
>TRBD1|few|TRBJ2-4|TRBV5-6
CASSFDRARNSQYF
TGTGCCAGCAGCTTCGACAGGGCTAGGAACAGTCAGTACTTC
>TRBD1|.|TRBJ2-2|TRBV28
CASSLFRVRTGRETGELFF
TGTGCCAGCAGTTTATTTAGGGTCAGGACAGGGAGAGAAACCGGGGAGCTGTTTTTT
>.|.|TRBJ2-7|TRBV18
CASSPLQEAVYEQYF
TGTGCCAGCTCACCATTACAAGAGGCGGTCTACGAGCAGTACTTC
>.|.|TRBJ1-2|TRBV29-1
CSVEVRGSNYGYTF
TGCAGCGTTGAGGTACGAGGGAGTAACTATGGCTACACCTTC
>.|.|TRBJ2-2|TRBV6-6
CASSYGGYGELFF
TGTGCCAGCAGTTACGGGGGGTACGGGGAGCTGTTTTTT
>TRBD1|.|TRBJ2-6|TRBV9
CASSVRDRSSGANVLTF
TGTGCCAGCAGCGTTAGGGACAGGAGCTCTGGGGCCAACGTCCTGACTTTC
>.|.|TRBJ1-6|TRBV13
CASSLQQSNSPLHF
TGTGCCAGCAGCTTACAACAGAGTAATTCACCCCTCCACTTT
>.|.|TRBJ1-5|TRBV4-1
CASSQGAGTSRNQPQHF
TGCGCCAGCAGCCAGGGGGCAGGAACGTCGCGCAATCAGCCCCAGCATTTT
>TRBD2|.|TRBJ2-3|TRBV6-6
CASSPAGGRTDTQYF
TGTGCCAGCAGTCCAGCGGGGGGACGCACAGATACGCAGTATTTT